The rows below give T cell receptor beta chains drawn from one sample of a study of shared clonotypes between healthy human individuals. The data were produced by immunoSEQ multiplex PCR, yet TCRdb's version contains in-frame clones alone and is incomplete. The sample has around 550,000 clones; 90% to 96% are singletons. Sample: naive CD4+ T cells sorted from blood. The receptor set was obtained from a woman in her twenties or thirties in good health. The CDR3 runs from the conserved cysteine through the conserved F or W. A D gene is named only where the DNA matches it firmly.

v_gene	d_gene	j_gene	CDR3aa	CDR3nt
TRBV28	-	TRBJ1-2	CASSLATGNYGYTF	TGTGCCAGCAGTTTAGCCACAGGGAACTATGGCTACACCTTC
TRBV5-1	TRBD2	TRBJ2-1	CASSSGTSGRSYNEQFF	TGCGCCAGCAGCTCCGGGACTAGCGGACGGTCCTACAATGAGCAGTTCTTC
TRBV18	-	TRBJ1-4	CASSPGLRKEKLFF	TGTGCCAGCTCACCCGGGTTGCGAAAAGAAAAACTGTTTTTT
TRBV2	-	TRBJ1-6	CASTVDSPLHF	TGTGCCAGCACTGTAGATTCACCCCTCCACTTT
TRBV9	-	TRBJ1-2	CASSVQYGYTF	TGTGCCAGCAGCGTTCAGTATGGCTACACCTTC
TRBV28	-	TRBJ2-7	CASSLSSAGRYEQYF	TGTGCCAGCAGCCTTTCGAGCGCGGGGCGATACGAGCAGTACTTC
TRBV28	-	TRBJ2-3	CASSSGTDTQYF	TGTGCCAGCAGTTCAGGAACCGATACGCAGTATTTT
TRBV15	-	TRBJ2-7	CATSRVRLLSSYEQYF	TGTGCCACCAGCAGAGTTAGACTTCTGAGCTCCTACGAGCAGTACTTC
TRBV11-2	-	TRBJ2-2	CASSSDPLWELFF	TGTGCCAGCAGCTCGGACCCCCTCTGGGAGCTGTTTTTT
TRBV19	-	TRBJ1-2	CASSLNSGTASNYGYTF	TGTGCCAGTAGCCTCAATTCGGGAACAGCCTCTAACTATGGCTACACCTTC
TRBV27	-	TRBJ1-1	CASSFSGANTEAFF	TGTGCCAGCAGTTTTTCAGGGGCAAACACTGAAGCTTTCTTT